This T cell receptor beta chain was identified during a study of shared clonotypes between healthy human individuals. Study overall: The cohort comprised a couple of women and a few men. Their ages spanned 18 to 49 years.

Only in-frame clones appear in the TCRdb table, and some are missing; sequencing was by immunoSEQ multiplex PCR. Among around 2,000,000 clones listed, approximately 94% were seen once. In regard to this clone: The antigen is unknown.

V lost 6 bases and J lost 5, with 19 bases in between. The CDR3 extends over 15 amino acids. The germline V gene has CDR1 SEHNR and CDR2 FQNEAQ (reference sequence). Overall study results and limits: When compared with the clonotypes that were shared by all four sorted-subset donors, the non-shared clonotypes turned out to have lower generation probabilities. Naive subsets, compared against memory subsets, generally had larger estimated richness values.

The naive CD8 fraction comprised CD45RO-negative cells positively selected for CCR7 and excluded terminally differentiated effector memory CD45RA+ cells. Recent acute infections and vaccinations were absent in the healthy HIV-negative adult donors. Sequencing was carried out using naive CD8+ T cells from PBMCs. The V gene is TRBV7-9, the J gene TRBJ1-1; perhaps TRBD1 as D (6 bases). This TCR was sampled from a man aged 18 to 35 in good health. Some clones in this sample may be carry-over from other donors' samples. The DNA for the CDR3 is TGTGCCAGCAGAGGCAGAACAGGGATTGAGACTGAAGCTTTCTTT. The encoded protein is CASRGRTGIETEAFF.